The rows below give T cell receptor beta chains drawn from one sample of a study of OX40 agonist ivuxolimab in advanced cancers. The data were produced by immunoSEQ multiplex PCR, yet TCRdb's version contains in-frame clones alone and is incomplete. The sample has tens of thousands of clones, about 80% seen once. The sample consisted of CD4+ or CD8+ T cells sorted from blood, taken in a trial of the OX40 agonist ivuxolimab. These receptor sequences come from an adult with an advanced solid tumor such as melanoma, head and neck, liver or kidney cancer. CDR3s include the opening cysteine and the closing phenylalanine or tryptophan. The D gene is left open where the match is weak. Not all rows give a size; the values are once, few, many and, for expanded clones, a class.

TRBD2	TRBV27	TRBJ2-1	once	TGTGCCAGCACCGCCGAGCGGGAGGGGCCCTACAATGAGCAGTTCTTC	CASTAEREGPYNEQFF
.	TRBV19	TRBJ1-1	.	TGTGCCAGTAGTCTGGCGGCAAACACTGAAGCTTTCTTT	CASSLAANTEAFF
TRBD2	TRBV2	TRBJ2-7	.	TGTGCCAGCAGGCCGAGTAGCGGGGCCATTTCCTACGAGCAGTACTTC	CASRPSSGAISYEQYF
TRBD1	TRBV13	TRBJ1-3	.	TGTGCCAGCAGCTTAGTCGCGGAGACAGGGGTGAAATATTTT	CASSLVAETGVKYF
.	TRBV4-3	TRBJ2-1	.	TGCGCCAGCAGCCAAGATTATAGTTCCTACAATGAGCAGTTCTTC	CASSQDYSSYNEQFF
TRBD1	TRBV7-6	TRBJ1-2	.	TGTGCCAGCAGCCTCACACAGGGGGCGCGTGGCTATGGCTACACCTTC	CASSLTQGARGYGYTF
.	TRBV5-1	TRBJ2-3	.	TGCGCCAGCAGCCTGACCGGGACGCGGGGAGATACGCAGTATTTT	CASSLTGTRGDTQYF
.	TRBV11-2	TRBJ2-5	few	TGTGCCAGCAGCCCAACCCCGGGTGGCCAAGAGACCCAGTACTTC	CASSPTPGGQETQYF
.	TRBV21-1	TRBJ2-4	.	TGTGCCAGCAGCAAAGCCCCGGGACAGGGGGCCGAAAACATTCAGTACTTC	CASSKAPGQGAENIQYF
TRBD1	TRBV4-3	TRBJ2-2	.	TGCGCCAGCAGCCAAGTAGACAGGGGAAACACCGGGGAGCTGTTTTTT	CASSQVDRGNTGELFF
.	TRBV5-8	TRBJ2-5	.	TGTGCCAGCAGCCCAGGGACTTCTATGGATACCCAGTACTTC	CASSPGTSMDTQYF
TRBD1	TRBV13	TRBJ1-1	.	TGTGCCAGCAGCCAAGGACAGGGTTGGAGCACTGAAGCTTTCTTT	CASSQGQGWSTEAFF
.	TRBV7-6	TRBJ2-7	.	TGTGCCAGCAGCTCCGGTACAGGGTCCTACGAGCAGTACTTC	CASSSGTGSYEQYF
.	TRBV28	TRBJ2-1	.	TGTGCCAGCAGTCCGTACCTAGAATACAATGAGCAGTTCTTC	CASSPYLEYNEQFF
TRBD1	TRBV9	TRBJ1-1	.	TGTGCCAGCAGCGTAGGCTCAGGGGGATACACTGAAGCTTTCTTT	CASSVGSGGYTEAFF
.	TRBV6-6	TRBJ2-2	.	TGTGCCAGCAGTTTTGTTCATGCCACGAACACCGGGGAGCTGTTTTTT	CASSFVHATNTGELFF
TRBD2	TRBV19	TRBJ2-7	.	TGTGCCAGTAGTATAACACTAGCGGGAGGCTCCCCTACCTACGAGCAGTACTTC	CASSITLAGGSPTYEQYF
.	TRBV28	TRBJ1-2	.	TGTGCCAGCAGTCCCCCGCCGAGTAACTATGGCTACACCTTC	CASSPPPSNYGYTF
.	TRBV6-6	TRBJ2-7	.	TGTGCCAGCAGTTACCTTCAGGGTCTCTACGAGCAGTACTTC	CASSYLQGLYEQYF
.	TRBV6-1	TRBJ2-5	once	TGTGCCAGCAGTGAGGATTCCGAGGACTTAGAAGAGACCCAGTACTTC	CASSEDSEDLEETQYF
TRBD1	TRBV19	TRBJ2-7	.	TGTGCCAGTAGTAGCCCACAGGGGGCGCCCGGCGAGCAGTACTTC	CASSSPQGAPGEQYF
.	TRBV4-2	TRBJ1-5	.	TGTGCCAGCAGCCAAGAATGGAGCGCCCCGCCCCAGCATTTT	CASSQEWSAPPQHF
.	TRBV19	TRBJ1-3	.	TGTGCCAGTAGCTCGGGACACAGCTCTGGAAACACCATATATTTT	CASSSGHSSGNTIYF
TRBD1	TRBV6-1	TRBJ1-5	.	TGTGCCAGCAGTGATTACCGGGGACAGAATCAGCCCCAGCATTTT	CASSDYRGQNQPQHF
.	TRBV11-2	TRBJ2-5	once	TGTGCCAGCAGCCTCCAACTAGGCACAGTCATAGAGACCCAGTACTTC	CASSLQLGTVIETQYF
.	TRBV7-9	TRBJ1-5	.	TGTGCCAGCAGCTTCGAAGGCAATCAGCCCCAGCATTTT	CASSFEGNQPQHF
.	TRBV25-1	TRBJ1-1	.	TGTGCCAGCACCGAAGGGGGGGCCCCTGAAGCTTTCTTT	CASTEGGAPEAFF
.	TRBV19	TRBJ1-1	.	TGTGCCAGTAGTATAGAGCTGAACACTGAAGCTTTCTTT	CASSIELNTEAFF
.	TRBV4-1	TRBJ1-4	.	TGCGCCAGCAGTTCCCCGCCAGGGAAACTGTTTTTT	CASSSPPGKLFF
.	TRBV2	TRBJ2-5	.	TGTGCCAGCAGTGACATGGGGCTAGGAGGAGAGACCCAGTACTTC	CASSDMGLGGETQYF
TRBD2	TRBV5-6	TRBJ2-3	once	TGTGCCAGCACAACACCGACCAGCGGGGATGGCACAGATACGCAGTATTTT	CASTTPTSGDGTDTQYF
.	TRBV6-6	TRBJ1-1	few	TGTGCCAGCAGTTACACGGAGAACACTGAAGCTTTCTTT	CASSYTENTEAFF
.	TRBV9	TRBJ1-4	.	TGTGCCAGCAGCGTAGATGGGGTCAATGAAAAACTGTTTTTT	CASSVDGVNEKLFF
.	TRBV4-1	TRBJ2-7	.	TGCGCCAGCAGCCAAGACGGACGGAACTACGAGCAGTACTTC	CASSQDGRNYEQYF
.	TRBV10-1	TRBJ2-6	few	TGCGCCAGCAGCGACAGGACAAACTCTGGGGCCAACGTCCTGACTTTC	CASSDRTNSGANVLTF
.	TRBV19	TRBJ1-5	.	TGTGCCAGTAGTATCTTGCCAGGGAAAAGTCAGCCCCAGCATTTT	CASSILPGKSQPQHF
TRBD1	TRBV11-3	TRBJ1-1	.	TGTGCCAGCAGCGCTAGGACAGGCCAAAACACTGAAGCTTTCTTT	CASSARTGQNTEAFF
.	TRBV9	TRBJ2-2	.	TGTGCCAGCAGCTCCACCGGGGAGCTGTTTTTT	CASSSTGELFF
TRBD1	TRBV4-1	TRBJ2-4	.	TGCGCCAGCAGCCAGTCACCCACGACAGGGGTGGTGGACATTCAGTACTTC	CASSQSPTTGVVDIQYF
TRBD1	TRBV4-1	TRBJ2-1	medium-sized	TGCGCCAGCAGAGTTGGACAGGGACTTCGCGAGCAGTTCTTC	CASRVGQGLREQFF
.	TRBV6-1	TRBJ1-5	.	TGTGCCAGCATAGAGGGCATGGTGGATCAGCCCCAGCATTTT	CASIEGMVDQPQHF
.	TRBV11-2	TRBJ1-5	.	TGTGCCAGCAGCCCAGTAGGTAATTTCCAGCCCCAGCATTTT	CASSPVGNFQPQHF
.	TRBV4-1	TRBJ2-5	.	TGCGCCAGCAGCCCTCGGGCAGGTCTCCCGGGGGAGACCCAGTACTTC	CASSPRAGLPGETQYF
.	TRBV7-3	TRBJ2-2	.	TGTGCCAGCAGCTCTTTAGGGAACACCGGGGAGCTGTTTTTT	CASSSLGNTGELFF
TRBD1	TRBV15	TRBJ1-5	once	TGTGCCACCAGCAGCGACAGGGCGCGGAATCAGCCCCAGCATTTT	CATSSDRARNQPQHF
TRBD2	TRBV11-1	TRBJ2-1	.	TGTGCCAGCAGGCCTACTAGCGGGGGGTCCCCTTCGGGTGAGCAGTTCTTC	CASRPTSGGSPSGEQFF
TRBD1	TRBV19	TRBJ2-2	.	TGTGCCAGTAGTATACCCCGACAGGGCTCGAACACCGGGGAGCTGTTTTTT	CASSIPRQGSNTGELFF
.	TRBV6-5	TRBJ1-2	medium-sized	TGTGCCAGCAGTGGGCAGGGAGGTGCGGATGGCTACACCTTC	CASSGQGGADGYTF
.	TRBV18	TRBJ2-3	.	TGTGCCAGCTCCCTACCAGGGAGTTCAGATACGCAGTATTTT	CASSLPGSSDTQYF
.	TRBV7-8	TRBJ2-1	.	TGTGCCAGCAGCACCGGTCGCGATGAGCAGTTCTTC	CASSTGRDEQFF
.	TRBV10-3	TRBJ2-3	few	TGTGCCATCAGCGGAGGAGGTACGCAGTATTTT	CAISGGGTQYF
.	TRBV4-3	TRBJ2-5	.	TGCGCCAGCAGCCAAGATCATGGCAGTCCGGCCGTAGAGACCCAGTACTTC	CASSQDHGSPAVETQYF
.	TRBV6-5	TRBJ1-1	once	TGTGCCAGCAGTTACTCACTGGCGTACCAGGCGACTGAAGCTTTCTTT	CASSYSLAYQATEAFF